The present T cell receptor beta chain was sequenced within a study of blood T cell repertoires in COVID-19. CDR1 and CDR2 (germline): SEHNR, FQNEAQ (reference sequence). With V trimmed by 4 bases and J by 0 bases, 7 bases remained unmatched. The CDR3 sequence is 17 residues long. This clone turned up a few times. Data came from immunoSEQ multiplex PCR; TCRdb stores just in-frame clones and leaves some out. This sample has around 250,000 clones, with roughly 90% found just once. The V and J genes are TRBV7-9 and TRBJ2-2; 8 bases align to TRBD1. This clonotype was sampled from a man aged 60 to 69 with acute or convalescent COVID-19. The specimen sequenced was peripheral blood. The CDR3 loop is CASSSPPGQANTGELFF. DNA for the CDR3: TGTGCCAGCAGCTCCCCTCCGGGACAGGCGAACACCGGGGAGCTGTTTTTT.